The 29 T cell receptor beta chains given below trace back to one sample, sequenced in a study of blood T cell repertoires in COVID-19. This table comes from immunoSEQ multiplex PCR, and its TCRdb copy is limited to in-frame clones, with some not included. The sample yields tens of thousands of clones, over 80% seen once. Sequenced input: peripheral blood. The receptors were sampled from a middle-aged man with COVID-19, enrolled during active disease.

DNA of the CDR3: TGTGCCAGCGGGCGAAACACTGAAGCTTTCTTT. Its protein is CASGRNTEAFF. The chain has TRBV6-5 and TRBJ1-1; the D is unclear. V was clipped by 8 bases and J by 2 bases, with 6 bases between them. This CDR3 comprises 11 residues. CDR1 and CDR2 (germline): MNHEY, SVGAGI.

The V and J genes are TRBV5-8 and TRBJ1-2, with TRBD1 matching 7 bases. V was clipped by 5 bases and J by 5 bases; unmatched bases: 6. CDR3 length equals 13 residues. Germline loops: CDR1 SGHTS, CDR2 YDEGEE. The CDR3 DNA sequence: TGTGCCAGCAGGCTGGGACAGATGTATGGCTACACCTTC. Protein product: CASRLGQMYGYTF.

This chain's CDR3 is CASSPRTGKHEQYF. CDR3 coding DNA: TGTGCCAGCAGCCCAAGGACAGGGAAACACGAGCAGTACTTC. This rearrangement joins TRBV7-2 to TRBJ2-7, with 8 bases fitting TRBD1. The germline V gene encodes CDR1 SGHTA and CDR2 FQGNSA. CDR3 length equals 14 residues. V lost 5 bases to trimming and J lost 5 bases; unmatched junction nucleotides: 8.

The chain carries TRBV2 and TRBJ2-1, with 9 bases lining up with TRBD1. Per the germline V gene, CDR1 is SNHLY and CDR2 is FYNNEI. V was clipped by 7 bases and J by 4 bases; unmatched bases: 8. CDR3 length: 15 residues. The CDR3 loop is CASKKQGALYNEQFF. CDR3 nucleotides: TGTGCCAGCAAAAAACAGGGGGCCCTTTACAATGAGCAGTTCTTC.

The CDR3 nucleotides read TGTGCCGGACAGGGGGCCCCCAGTGAGGGCTACACCTTC. Amino acid sequence: CAGQGAPSEGYTF. This chain connects TRBV2 to TRBJ1-2, with 11 positions matching TRBD1. The CDR3 has 13 residues. V lost 11 bases and J lost 8; bases outside the gene matches: 10. Germline V lookup: CDR1 SNHLY, CDR2 FYNNEI.

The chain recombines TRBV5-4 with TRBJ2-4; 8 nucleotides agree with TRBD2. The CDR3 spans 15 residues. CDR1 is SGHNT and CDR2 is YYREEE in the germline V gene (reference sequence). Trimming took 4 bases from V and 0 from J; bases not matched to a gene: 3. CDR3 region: CASSPGGVAKNIQYF. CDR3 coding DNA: TGTGCCAGCAGCCCGGGGGGGGTAGCCAAAAACATTCAGTACTTC.

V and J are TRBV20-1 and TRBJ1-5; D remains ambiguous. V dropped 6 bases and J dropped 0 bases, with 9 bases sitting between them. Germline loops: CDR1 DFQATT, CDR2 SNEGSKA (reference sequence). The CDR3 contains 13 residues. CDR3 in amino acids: CSASTVSNQPQHF. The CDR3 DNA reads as TGCAGTGCGAGTACAGTTAGCAATCAGCCCCAGCATTTT.

The CDR3 is CASSPTDRVRTDTQYF. The CDR3 nucleotides are TGCGCCAGCAGCCCCACCGACAGGGTGAGGACAGATACGCAGTATTTT. The rearrangement joins TRBV4-1 to TRBJ2-3; 7 positions match TRBD1. With V trimmed by 4 bases and J by 3 bases, 10 bases remained unmatched. The CDR3 has 16 amino acids. CDR1 is MGHRA and CDR2 is YSYEKL in the germline V gene.

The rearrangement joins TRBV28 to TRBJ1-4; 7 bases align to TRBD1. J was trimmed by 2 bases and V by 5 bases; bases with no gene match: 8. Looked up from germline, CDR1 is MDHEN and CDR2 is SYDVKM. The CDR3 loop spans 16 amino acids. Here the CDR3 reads CASSLRGLGTNEKLFF. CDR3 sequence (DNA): TGTGCCAGCAGTCTAAGGGGGCTTGGGACTAATGAAAAACTGTTTTTT.

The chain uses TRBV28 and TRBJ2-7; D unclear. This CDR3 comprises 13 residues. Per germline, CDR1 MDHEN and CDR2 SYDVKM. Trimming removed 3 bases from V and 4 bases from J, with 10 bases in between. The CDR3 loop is CASSFGGLYEQYF. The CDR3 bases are TGTGCCAGCAGTTTCGGCGGCCTTTACGAGCAGTACTTC.

For the CDR3, the DNA is TGCAGCGTCACCAGGGGGCCAAGCACAGATACGCAGTATTTT. Protein product: CSVTRGPSTDTQYF. The chain combines TRBV29-1 with TRBJ2-3, with 8 bases lining up with TRBD1. CDR1 and CDR2 (germline): SQVTM, ANQGSEA. The J segment lost 0 bases and the V segment lost 6 bases, leaving 5 bases of the junction unmatched. CDR3 length equals 14 residues.

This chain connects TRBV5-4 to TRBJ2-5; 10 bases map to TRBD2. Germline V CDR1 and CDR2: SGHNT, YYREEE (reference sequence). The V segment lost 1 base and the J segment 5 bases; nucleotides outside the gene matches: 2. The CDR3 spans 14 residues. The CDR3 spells CASSLTSGMETQYF. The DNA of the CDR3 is TGTGCCAGCAGCTTGACTAGCGGGATGGAGACCCAGTACTTC.

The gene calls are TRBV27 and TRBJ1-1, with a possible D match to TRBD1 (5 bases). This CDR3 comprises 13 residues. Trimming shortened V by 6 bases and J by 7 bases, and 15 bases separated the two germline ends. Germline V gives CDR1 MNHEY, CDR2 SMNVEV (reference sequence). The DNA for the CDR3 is TGTGCCAGCAGCCACCGCACAGGAGTTGAAGCTTTCTTT. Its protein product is CASSHRTGVEAFF.

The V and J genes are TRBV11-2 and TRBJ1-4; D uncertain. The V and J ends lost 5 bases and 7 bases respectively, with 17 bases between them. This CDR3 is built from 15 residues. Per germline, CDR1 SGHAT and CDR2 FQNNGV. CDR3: CASSGDSENTEKLFF. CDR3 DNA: TGTGCCAGCAGCGGAGACTCCGAGAATACTGAAAAACTGTTTTTT.

Here the CDR3 reads CAISESSGSTYNEQFF. CDR3 in DNA: TGTGCCATCAGTGAGTCTAGCGGGAGTACGTACAATGAGCAGTTCTTC. This sequence joins TRBV10-3 and TRBJ2-1; TRBD2 matches 9 bases. V dropped 0 bases and J dropped 4; count of bases not matched to a gene: 4. The CDR3 has 16 amino acids. Looked up from germline, CDR1 is ENHRY and CDR2 is SYGVKD.

The DNA for the CDR3 is TGTGCCAGCGCCCCAGGGGTCTCCCGCACCAACAATGAGCAGTTCTTC. Translating gives CASAPGVSRTNNEQFF. The chain has TRBV7-3 and TRBJ2-1; TRBD1 is a possible D gene (6 bases). The CDR3 has 16 amino acids. Trimming cost V 8 bases and J 5 bases, with 22 bases left between them. The germline CDR1 and CDR2 sequences are SGHTA and FQGTGA.

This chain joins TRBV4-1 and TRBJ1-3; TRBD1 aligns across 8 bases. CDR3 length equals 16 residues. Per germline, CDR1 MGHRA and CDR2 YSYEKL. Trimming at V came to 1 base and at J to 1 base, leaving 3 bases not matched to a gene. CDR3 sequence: CASSQVRGLSGNTIYF. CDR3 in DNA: TGCGCCAGCAGCCAAGTCAGGGGGCTGTCTGGAAACACCATATATTTT.

As DNA, the CDR3 is TGCGCCAGCACCGGGACAGGGGGGACCACTGAAGCTTTCTTT. Residues: CASTGTGGTTEAFF. V and J are TRBV10-2 and TRBJ1-1, with TRBD1 matching over 11 bases. CDR3 length: 14 amino acids. Germline loops: CDR1 WSHSY, CDR2 SAAADI. Trimming at V came to 7 bases and at J to 4 bases, leaving 5 bases not matched to a gene.

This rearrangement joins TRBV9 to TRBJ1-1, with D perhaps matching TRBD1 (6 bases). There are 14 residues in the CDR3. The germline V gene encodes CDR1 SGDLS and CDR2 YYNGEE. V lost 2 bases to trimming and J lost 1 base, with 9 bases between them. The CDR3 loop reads CASSVGHKNTEAFF. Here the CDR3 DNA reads TGTGCCAGCAGCGTGGGACATAAGAACACTGAAGCTTTCTTT.

DNA for the CDR3: TGTGCCAGCAGTTCGCAGGGTAGCAATCAGCCCCAGCATTTT. This codes for CASSSQGSNQPQHF. This chain links TRBV27 with TRBJ1-5, with D perhaps TRBD1 (5 bases). CDR1 and CDR2 from the germline V gene are MNHEY and SMNVEV (reference sequence). The V and J ends lost 4 bases and 0 bases respectively, with 7 bases between them. This CDR3 is 14 amino acids long.

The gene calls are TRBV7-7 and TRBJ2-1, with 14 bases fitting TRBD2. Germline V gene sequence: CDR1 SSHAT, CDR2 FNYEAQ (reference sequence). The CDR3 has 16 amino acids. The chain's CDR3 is CAAYRGLAGVGNEQFF. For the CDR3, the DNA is TGTGCTGCCTACCGGGGACTAGCGGGGGTGGGAAATGAGCAGTTCTTC.

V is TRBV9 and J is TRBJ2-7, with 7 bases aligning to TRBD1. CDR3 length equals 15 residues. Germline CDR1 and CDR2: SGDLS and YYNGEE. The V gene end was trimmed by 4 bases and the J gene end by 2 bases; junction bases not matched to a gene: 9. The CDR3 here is CASSPAPGGAYEQYF. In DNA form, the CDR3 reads TGTGCCAGCAGCCCAGCTCCAGGGGGAGCCTACGAGCAGTACTTC.

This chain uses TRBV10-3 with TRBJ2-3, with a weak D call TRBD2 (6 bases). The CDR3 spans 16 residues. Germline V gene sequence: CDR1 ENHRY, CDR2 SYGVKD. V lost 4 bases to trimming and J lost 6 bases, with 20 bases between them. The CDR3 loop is CAISAISGGAADTQYF. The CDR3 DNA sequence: TGTGCCATCAGTGCCATTAGCGGAGGAGCAGCGGATACGCAGTATTTT.

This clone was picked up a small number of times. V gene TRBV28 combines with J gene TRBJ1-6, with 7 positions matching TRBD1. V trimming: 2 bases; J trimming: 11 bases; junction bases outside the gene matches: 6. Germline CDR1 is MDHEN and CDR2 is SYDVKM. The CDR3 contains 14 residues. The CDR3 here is CASSLRQGLAPLHF. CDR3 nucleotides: TGTGCCAGCAGTTTAAGACAGGGACTTGCACCCCTCCACTTT.

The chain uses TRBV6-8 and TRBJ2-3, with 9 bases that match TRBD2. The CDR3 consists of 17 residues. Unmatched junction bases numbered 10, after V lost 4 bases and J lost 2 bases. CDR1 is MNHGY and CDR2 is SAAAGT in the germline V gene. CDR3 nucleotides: TGTGCCAGCAGTTCCCGGCTTGGCGGGGGGGACACAGATACGCAGTATTTT. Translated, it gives CASSSRLGGGDTDTQYF.

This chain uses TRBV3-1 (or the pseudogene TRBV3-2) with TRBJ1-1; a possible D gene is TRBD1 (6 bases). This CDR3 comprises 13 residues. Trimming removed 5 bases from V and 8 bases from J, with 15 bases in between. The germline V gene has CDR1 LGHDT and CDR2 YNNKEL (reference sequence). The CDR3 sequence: CASSSTRTAEAFF. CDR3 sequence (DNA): TGTGCCAGCAGCTCTACTCGGACAGCCGAAGCTTTCTTT.

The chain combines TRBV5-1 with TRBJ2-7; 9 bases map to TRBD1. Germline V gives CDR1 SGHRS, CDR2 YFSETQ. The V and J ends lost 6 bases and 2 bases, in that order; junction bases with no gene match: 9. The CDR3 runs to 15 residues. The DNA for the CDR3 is TGCGCCAGCACCCCCGGGGGGACAGGGACCTACGAGCAGTACTTC. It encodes CASTPGGTGTYEQYF.

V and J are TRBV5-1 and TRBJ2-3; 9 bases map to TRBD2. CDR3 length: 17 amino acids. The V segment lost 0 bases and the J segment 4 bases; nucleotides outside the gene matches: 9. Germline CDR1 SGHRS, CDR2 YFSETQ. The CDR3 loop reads CASSLATIAGVPDTQYF. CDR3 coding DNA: TGCGCCAGCAGCTTGGCCACAATAGCGGGAGTACCAGATACGCAGTATTTT.

In nucleotides, the CDR3 is TGTGCCAGCAGCTTAGGGGTCGGCGGGGGCACAGATACGCAGTATTTT. It specifies CASSLGVGGGTDTQYF. This chain links TRBV7-9 with TRBJ2-3; D perhaps matches TRBD2 (6 bases). Deletions cut 1 base from V and 1 base from J, with 12 bases between. The CDR3 length is 16 residues. Germline lookup yields CDR1 SEHNR and CDR2 FQNEAQ (reference sequence).